A selection of T cell receptor beta chains follows, all from one sample in a study of T cell repertoires and Cas9 in healthy adults. Only in-frame clones appear in the TCRdb table, and some are missing; sequencing was by immunoSEQ multiplex PCR. The table has 20,000 to 25,000 clones, under 95% seen once; the top ten hold around 0.71%. Sequencing was performed on CD4+ effector T cells (CD127+, CD25-, CD137-, CD154-) from PBMCs; culture status not recorded. The receptor source for this set is a human donor in good health. Both conserved end residues are part of each CDR3. D genes are given only for firm matches. Size is omitted from some rows. Given values are once, few, many or a class for expanded clones.

>TRBV2|-|-|TRBJ2-5
CASSVLAGETQYF
TGTGCCAGCAGTGTCCTGGCGGGGGAGACCCAGTACTTC
>TRBV6-5|-|TRBD1|TRBJ2-7
CASSTGDHEQYF
TGTGCCAGCAGTACAGGGGACCACGAGCAGTACTTC
>TRBV28|-|-|TRBJ1-2
CASSSQGFYGYTF
TGTGCCAGCAGTAGCCAGGGGTTCTATGGCTACACCTTC
>TRBV29-1|-|-|TRBJ2-1
CSVVPGPNNEQFF
TGCAGCGTTGTGCCGGGGCCTAACAATGAGCAGTTCTTC
>TRBV7-9|-|-|TRBJ1-2
CASSLDTAGADGYTF
TGTGCCAGCAGCTTAGATACGGCAGGGGCTGATGGCTACACCTTC
>TRBV30|-|TRBD1|TRBJ2-7
CAWTPEDRGRYEQYF
TGTGCCTGGACTCCAGAGGACAGGGGGCGTTACGAGCAGTACTTC
>TRBV5-1|once|-|TRBJ2-2
CASSGGAYNTGELFF
TGCGCCAGCAGCGGGGGGGCCTATAACACCGGGGAGCTGTTTTTT
>TRBV25-1|-|-|TRBJ2-7
CASSKFPHRGDLHYEQYF
TGTGCCAGCAGTAAATTCCCACATAGGGGGGACTTACACTACGAGCAGTACTTC
>TRBV2|-|-|TRBJ2-3
CASRWGFTDTQYF
TGTGCCAGCAGGTGGGGATTCACAGATACGCAGTATTTT
>TRBV5-1|-|-|TRBJ2-5
CASSSGQIQETQYF
TGCGCCAGCAGCTCCGGACAGATACAAGAGACCCAGTACTTC
>TRBV30|-|TRBD1|TRBJ2-3
CAWSGGRQGADTQYF
TGTGCCTGGAGTGGGGGCCGACAGGGCGCAGATACGCAGTATTTT
>TRBV2|-|-|TRBJ2-5
CAERQTETQYF
TGTGCCGAAAGACAAACAGAGACCCAGTACTTC
>TRBV28|-|-|TRBJ1-4
CASSEGGPNEKLFF
TGTGCCAGCAGTGAGGGGGGACCTAATGAAAAACTGTTTTTT
>TRBV19|-|-|TRBJ2-7
CASSGDGSGPKQYEQYF
TGTGCCAGTAGTGGCGACGGTTCGGGACCGAAACAATACGAGCAGTACTTC
>TRBV7-8|-|-|TRBJ2-7
CASSYRDITRGEQYF
TGTGCCAGCAGCTACCGGGACATCACTCGAGGGGAGCAGTACTTC
>TRBV5-1|-|TRBD1|TRBJ2-1
CASSPGQGPSGDEQFF
TGCGCCAGCAGCCCGGGACAGGGTCCCTCAGGCGATGAGCAGTTCTTC
>TRBV30|-|-|TRBJ1-5
CAWSVLGRNQPQHF
TGTGCCTGGAGTGTTCTGGGACGCAATCAGCCCCAGCATTTT
>TRBV5-1|-|TRBD1|TRBJ1-1
CASSLVGQGATTEAFF
TGCGCCAGCAGCTTGGTAGGTCAGGGGGCGACCACTGAAGCTTTCTTT
>TRBV9|-|TRBD1|TRBJ1-3
CASSGPRGTAGNTIYF
TGTGCCAGCAGCGGCCCCAGGGGGACCGCTGGAAACACCATATATTTT
>TRBV19|-|-|TRBJ2-3
CASSMRRGSNTDTQYF
TGTGCCAGTAGTATGAGGAGGGGAAGTAATACAGATACGCAGTATTTT
>TRBV28|-|-|TRBJ1-2
CASSFAGYYGYTF
TGTGCCAGCAGTTTTGCAGGATACTATGGCTACACCTTC
>TRBV4-1|-|-|TRBJ1-1
CASSQGRVVAEAFF
TGCGCCAGCAGCCAAGGTCGGGTTGTCGCTGAAGCTTTCTTT
>TRBV10-3|-|-|TRBJ2-2
CAIRESGGGRNTGELFF
TGTGCCATCAGGGAGTCGGGCGGGGGCCGGAACACCGGGGAGCTGTTTTTT
>TRBV4-1|-|-|TRBJ2-1
CASSRSQGGARIAYNEQFF
TGCGCCAGCAGCCGGAGCCAGGGGGGGGCACGCATCGCCTACAATGAGCAGTTCTTC
>TRBV30|-|-|TRBJ2-3
CAWSDMTGSTDTQYF
TGTGCCTGGAGCGACATGACAGGAAGCACAGATACGCAGTATTTT
>TRBV2|few|TRBD1|TRBJ2-7
CASCRDRGIAEQYF
TGTGCCAGTTGCCGGGACAGGGGTATTGCCGAGCAGTACTTC
>TRBV5-1|-|TRBD2|TRBJ2-3
CASSTGLAGVSGTDTQYF
TGCGCCAGCAGCACAGGACTAGCGGGGGTATCGGGCACAGATACGCAGTATTTT
>TRBV2|-|-|TRBJ2-7
CASSHDLVGDEQYF
TGTGCCAGCAGTCACGACCTCGTTGGCGACGAGCAGTACTTC
>TRBV7-9|few|-|TRBJ2-7
CASSPGVKGEQYF
TGTGCCAGCAGCCCAGGGGTAAAAGGCGAGCAGTACTTC
>TRBV5-1|-|TRBD1|TRBJ2-5
CASSLGGQTMGTQYF
TGCGCCAGCAGCTTGGGGGGACAGACCATGGGGACCCAGTACTTC
>TRBV7-8|-|TRBD1|TRBJ2-7
CASSTYEATGALDEQYF
TGTGCCAGCAGCACTTACGAAGCGACAGGGGCTCTGGACGAGCAGTACTTC
>TRBV14|-|-|TRBJ1-1
CASSQESEAFF
TGTGCCAGCAGCCAAGAGAGTGAAGCTTTCTTT
>TRBV14|-|-|TRBJ1-2
CASSQQGYYGYTF
TGTGCCAGCAGCCAACAGGGTTACTATGGCTACACCTTC
>TRBV19|-|-|TRBJ1-4
CASSMNEKLFF
TGTGCCAGTAGTATGAATGAAAAACTGTTTTTT
>TRBV19|-|-|TRBJ1-2
CASSIGREGVYGYTF
TGTGCCAGTAGTATCGGACGGGAAGGGGTGTATGGCTACACCTTC
>TRBV4-2|-|TRBD2|TRBJ2-5
CASSHQRGGSQETQYF
TGTGCCAGCAGCCACCAGCGGGGAGGAAGCCAAGAGACCCAGTACTTC
>TRBV5-1|-|-|TRBJ1-3
CASSSGTLSSGNTIYF
TGCGCCAGCAGTTCCGGGACTCTGAGCTCTGGAAACACCATATATTTT
>TRBV15|-|-|TRBJ1-4
CATSRDGGPNEKLFF
TGTGCCACCAGCAGAGATGGAGGACCCAATGAAAAACTGTTTTTT
>TRBV15|few|TRBD2|TRBJ2-2
CATSTGGASFYTGELFF
TGTGCCACCAGCACCGGGGGGGCCTCCTTTTACACCGGGGAGCTGTTTTTT
>TRBV6-5|-|-|TRBJ2-5
CATSAGIGLETQYF
TGTGCCACTTCGGCGGGCATCGGATTAGAGACCCAGTACTTC
>TRBV2|-|-|TRBJ2-3
CASSWGPDTDTQYF
TGTGCCAGCAGTTGGGGGCCGGACACAGATACGCAGTATTTT
>TRBV15|-|-|TRBJ2-2
CATSVRKPVVGGELFF
TGTGCCACCAGCGTTAGAAAGCCGGTAGTAGGCGGGGAGCTGTTTTTT
>TRBV4-2|-|-|TRBJ1-5
CASSQVPGGSQPQHF
TGTGCCAGCAGCCAAGTCCCGGGGGGGAGTCAGCCCCAGCATTTT
>TRBV15|-|-|TRBJ2-2
CATSRDYRYTGELFF
TGTGCCACCAGCAGAGATTACAGATACACCGGGGAGCTGTTTTTT
>TRBV30|-|TRBD1|TRBJ1-6
CAWSDITGTGLTPLHF
TGTGCCTGGAGTGATATTACCGGGACAGGGTTAACACCCCTCCACTTT
>TRBV5-1|-|-|TRBJ1-1
CASSLEPNTEAFF
TGCGCCAGCAGCTTGGAACCGAACACTGAAGCTTTCTTT
>TRBV5-6|-|TRBD1|TRBJ2-7
CASSRTGPSYEQYF
TGTGCCAGCAGCCGGACAGGGCCTTCCTACGAGCAGTACTTC
>TRBV30|-|-|TRBJ1-1
CAWSGALGGNTEAFF
TGTGCCTGGAGTGGCGCCTTAGGGGGAAACACTGAAGCTTTCTTT
>TRBV30|-|TRBD2|TRBJ2-1
CAWSPPLHKRGPRVGEQFF
TGTGCCTGGAGCCCCCCATTGCATAAGCGGGGGCCTAGAGTAGGAGAGCAGTTCTTC
>TRBV19|-|TRBD2|TRBJ2-1
CASSSLAGSYNEQFF
TGTGCCAGTAGTTCCCTAGCGGGGTCTTACAATGAGCAGTTCTTC
>TRBV6-6|-|TRBD1|TRBJ1-2
CASRPQGAPYGYTF
TGTGCCAGCAGACCCCAGGGGGCTCCCTACGGCTACACCTTC
>TRBV28|-|-|TRBJ2-5
CASSPPEGMGETQYF
TGTGCCAGCAGCCCACCCGAGGGGATGGGGGAGACCCAGTACTTC
>TRBV5-1|-|TRBD1|TRBJ1-3
CASSLVTGDLYSGNTIYF
TGCGCCAGCAGCTTGGTCACAGGGGATTTGTATTCTGGAAACACCATATATTTT
>TRBV10-1|-|-|TRBJ2-5
CASSESTGETQYF
TGCGCCAGCAGTGAGTCAACCGGAGAGACCCAGTACTTC